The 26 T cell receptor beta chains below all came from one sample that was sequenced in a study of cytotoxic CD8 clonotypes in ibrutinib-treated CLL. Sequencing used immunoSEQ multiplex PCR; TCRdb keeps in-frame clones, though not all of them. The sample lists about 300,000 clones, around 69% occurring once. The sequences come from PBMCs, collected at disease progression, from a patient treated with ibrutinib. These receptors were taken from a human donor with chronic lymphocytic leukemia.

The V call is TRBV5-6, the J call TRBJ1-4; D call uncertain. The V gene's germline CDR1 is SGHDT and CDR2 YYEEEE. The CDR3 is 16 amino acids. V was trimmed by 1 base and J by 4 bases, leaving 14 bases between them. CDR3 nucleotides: TGTGCCAGCAGCTTGTTTGGTGAGAGCCATAATGAAAAACTGTTTTTT. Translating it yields CASSLFGESHNEKLFF.

The CDR3 here is CASSWDRGPVEQFF. DNA for the CDR3: TGTGCCAGCAGCTGGGACAGGGGGCCCGTTGAGCAGTTCTTC. The chain joins TRBV7-2 to TRBJ2-1, with 12 bases that match TRBD1. Germline CDR1 reads SGHTA; CDR2 reads FQGNSA. This CDR3 is built from 14 residues. Unmatched junction bases numbered 4, after V lost 4 bases and J lost 9 bases.

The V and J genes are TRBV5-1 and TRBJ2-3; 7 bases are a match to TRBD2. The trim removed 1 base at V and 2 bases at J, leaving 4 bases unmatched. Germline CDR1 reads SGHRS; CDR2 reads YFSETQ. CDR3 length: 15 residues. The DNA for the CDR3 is TGCGCCAGCAGCTTGATAACTAGCGTCACAGATACGCAGTATTTT. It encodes CASSLITSVTDTQYF.

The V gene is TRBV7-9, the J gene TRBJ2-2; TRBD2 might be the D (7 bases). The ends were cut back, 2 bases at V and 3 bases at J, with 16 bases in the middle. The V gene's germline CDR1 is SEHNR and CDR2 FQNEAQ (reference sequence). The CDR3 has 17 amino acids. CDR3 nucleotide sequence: TGTGCCAGCAGCTTAAGCCGGGGGGCGTTGGACACCGGGGAGCTGTTTTTT. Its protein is CASSLSRGALDTGELFF.

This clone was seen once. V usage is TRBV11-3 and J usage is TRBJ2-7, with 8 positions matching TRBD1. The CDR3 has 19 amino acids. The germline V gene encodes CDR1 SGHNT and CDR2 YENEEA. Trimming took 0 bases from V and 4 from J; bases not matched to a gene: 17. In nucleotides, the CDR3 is TGTGCCAGCAGCTTAGATCTAGGGGACAGGCAAGCAGTAGGGTACGAGCAGTACTTC. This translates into CASSLDLGDRQAVGYEQYF.

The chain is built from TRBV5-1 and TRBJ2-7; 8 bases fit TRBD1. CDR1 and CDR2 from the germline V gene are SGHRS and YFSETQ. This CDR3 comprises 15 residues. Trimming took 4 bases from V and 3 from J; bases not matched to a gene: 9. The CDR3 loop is CASSVQGAIVYEQYF. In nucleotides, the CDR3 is TGCGCCAGCAGCGTCCAGGGGGCTATCGTCTACGAGCAGTACTTC.

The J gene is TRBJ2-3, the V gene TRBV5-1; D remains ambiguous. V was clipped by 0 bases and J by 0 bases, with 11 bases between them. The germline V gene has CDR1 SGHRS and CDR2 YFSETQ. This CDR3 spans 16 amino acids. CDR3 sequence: CASSLEGVRSTDTQYF. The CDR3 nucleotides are TGCGCCAGCAGCTTGGAAGGAGTCCGAAGCACAGATACGCAGTATTTT.

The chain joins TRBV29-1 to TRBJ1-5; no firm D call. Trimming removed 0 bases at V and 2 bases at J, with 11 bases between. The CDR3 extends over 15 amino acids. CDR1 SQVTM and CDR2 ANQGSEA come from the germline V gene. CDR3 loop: CSVEDLKVGNQPQHF. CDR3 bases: TGCAGCGTTGAAGATTTGAAGGTGGGCAATCAGCCCCAGCATTTT.

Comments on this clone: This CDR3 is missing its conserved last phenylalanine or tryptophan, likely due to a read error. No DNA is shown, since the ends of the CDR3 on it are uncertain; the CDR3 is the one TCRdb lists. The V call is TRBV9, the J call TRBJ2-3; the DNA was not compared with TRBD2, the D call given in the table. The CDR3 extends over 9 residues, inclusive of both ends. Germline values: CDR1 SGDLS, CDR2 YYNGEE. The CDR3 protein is CASSVDDYS.

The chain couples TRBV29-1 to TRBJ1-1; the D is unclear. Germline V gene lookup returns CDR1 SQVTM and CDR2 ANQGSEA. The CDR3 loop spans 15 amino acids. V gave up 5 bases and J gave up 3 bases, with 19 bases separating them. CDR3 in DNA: TGCAGCGTTCGAGACACCCACAGTGGGGACACTGAAGCTTTCTTT. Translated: CSVRDTHSGDTEAFF.

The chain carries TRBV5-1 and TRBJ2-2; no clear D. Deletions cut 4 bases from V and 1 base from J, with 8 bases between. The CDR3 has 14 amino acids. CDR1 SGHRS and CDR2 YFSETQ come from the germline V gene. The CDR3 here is CASSTSLNTGELFF. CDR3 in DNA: TGCGCCAGCAGCACCAGTCTGAACACCGGGGAGCTGTTTTTT.

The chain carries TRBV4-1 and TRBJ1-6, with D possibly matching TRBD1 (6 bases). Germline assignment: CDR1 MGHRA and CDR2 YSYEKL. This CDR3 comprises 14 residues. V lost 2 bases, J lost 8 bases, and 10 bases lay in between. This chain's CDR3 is CASSQYGGDSPLHF. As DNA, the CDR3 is TGCGCCAGCAGCCAATATGGGGGCGATTCACCCCTCCACTTT.

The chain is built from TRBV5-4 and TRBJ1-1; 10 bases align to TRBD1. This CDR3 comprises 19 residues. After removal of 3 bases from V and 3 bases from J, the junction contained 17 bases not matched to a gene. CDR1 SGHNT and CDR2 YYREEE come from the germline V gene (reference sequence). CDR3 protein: CASSSGTGVTHRMDTEAFF. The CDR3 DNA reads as TGTGCCAGCAGCTCGGGGACAGGGGTTACTCACCGCATGGACACTGAAGCTTTCTTT.

The CDR3 spells CASSLEGVQETQYF. CDR3 sequence (DNA): TGTGCCAGCAGCTTAGAAGGTGTGCAAGAGACCCAGTACTTC. V is TRBV7-9 and J is TRBJ2-5; D is unresolved. This CDR3 contains 14 residues. Trimming took 1 base from V and 2 from J, leaving 8 bases between them. Per the germline V gene, CDR1 is SEHNR and CDR2 is FQNEAQ (reference sequence).

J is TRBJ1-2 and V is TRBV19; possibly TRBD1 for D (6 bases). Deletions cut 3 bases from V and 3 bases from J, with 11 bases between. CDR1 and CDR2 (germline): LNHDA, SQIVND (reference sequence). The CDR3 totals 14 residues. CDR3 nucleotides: TGTGCCAGTAGTATCAGGGGATTAGACTATGGCTACACCTTC. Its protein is CASSIRGLDYGYTF. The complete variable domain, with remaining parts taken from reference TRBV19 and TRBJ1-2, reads DGGITQSPKYLFRKEGQNVTLSCEQNLNHDAMYWYRQDPGQGLRLIYYSQIVNDFQKGDIAEGYSVSREKKESFPLTVTSAQKNPTAFYLCASSIRGLDYGYTFGSGTRLTVV.

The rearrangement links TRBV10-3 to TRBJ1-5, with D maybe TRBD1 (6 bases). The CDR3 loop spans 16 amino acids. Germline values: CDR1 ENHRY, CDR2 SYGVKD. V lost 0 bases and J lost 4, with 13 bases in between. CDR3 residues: CAISESNGGLNQPQHF. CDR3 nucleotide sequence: TGTGCCATCAGTGAGTCGAACGGGGGGCTGAATCAGCCCCAGCATTTT.

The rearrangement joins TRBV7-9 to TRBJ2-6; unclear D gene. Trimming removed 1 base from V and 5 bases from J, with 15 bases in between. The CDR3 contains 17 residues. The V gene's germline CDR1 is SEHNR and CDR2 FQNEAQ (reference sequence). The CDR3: CASSLVGPATRANVLTF. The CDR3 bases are TGTGCCAGCAGCTTAGTCGGGCCCGCGACCAGGGCCAACGTCCTGACTTTC.

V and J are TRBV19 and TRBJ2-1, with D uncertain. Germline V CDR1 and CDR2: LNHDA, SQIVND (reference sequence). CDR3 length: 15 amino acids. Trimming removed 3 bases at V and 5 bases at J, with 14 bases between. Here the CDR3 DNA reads TGTGCCAGTAGTATTCCGGTACGAGGACACAATGAGCAGTTCTTC. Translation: CASSIPVRGHNEQFF.

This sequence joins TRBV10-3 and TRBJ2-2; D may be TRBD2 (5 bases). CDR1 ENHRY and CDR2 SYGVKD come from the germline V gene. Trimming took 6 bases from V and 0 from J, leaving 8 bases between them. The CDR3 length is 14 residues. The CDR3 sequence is CAISTGTNTGELFF. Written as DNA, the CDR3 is TGTGCCATCAGCACGGGGACGAACACCGGGGAGCTGTTTTTT.

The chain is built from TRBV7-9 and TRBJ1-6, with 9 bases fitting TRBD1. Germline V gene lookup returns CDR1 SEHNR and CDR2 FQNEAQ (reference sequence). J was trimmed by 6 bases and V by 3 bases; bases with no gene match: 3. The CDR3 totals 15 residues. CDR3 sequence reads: CASSLGTGINSPLHF. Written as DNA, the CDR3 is TGTGCCAGCAGCTTGGGGACAGGGATTAATTCACCCCTCCACTTT.

CDR3 DNA sequence: TGTGCCAGCAGTTTAAGGGGACAGGCATCCTACAATGAGCAGTTCTTC. Translating it yields CASSLRGQASYNEQFF. This chain uses TRBV28 with TRBJ2-1; the match to TRBD1 covers 8 bases. This CDR3 contains 16 residues. V gave up 2 bases and J gave up 1 base; unmatched junction bases: 4. Germline-derived CDR1 and CDR2 are MDHEN and SYDVKM.

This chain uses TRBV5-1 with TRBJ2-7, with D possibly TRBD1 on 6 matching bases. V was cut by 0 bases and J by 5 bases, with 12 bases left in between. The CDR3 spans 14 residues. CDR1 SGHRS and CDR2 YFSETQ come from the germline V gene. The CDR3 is CASSLGGGFDEQYF. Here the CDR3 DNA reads TGCGCCAGCAGCTTGGGTGGGGGCTTCGACGAGCAGTACTTC.

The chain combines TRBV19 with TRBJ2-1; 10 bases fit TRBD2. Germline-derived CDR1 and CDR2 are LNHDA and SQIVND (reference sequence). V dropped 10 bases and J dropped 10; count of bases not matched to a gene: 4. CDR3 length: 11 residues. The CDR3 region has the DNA TGTGCCACTAGCGGGAGCGGGGAGCAGTTCTTC. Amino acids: CATSGSGEQFF.

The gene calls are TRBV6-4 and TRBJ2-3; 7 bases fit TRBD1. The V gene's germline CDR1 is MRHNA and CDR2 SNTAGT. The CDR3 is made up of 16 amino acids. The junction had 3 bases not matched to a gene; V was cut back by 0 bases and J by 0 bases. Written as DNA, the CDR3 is TGTGCCAGCAGTGACTCCAGACAGGGTAGCACAGATACGCAGTATTTT. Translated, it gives CASSDSRQGSTDTQYF.

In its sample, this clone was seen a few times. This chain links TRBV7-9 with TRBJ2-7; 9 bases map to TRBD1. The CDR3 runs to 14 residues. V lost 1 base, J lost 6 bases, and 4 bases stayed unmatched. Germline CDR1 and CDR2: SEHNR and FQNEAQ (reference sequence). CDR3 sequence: CASSLVGTGTEQYF. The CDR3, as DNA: TGTGCCAGCAGCTTAGTCGGGACAGGGACCGAGCAGTACTTC.

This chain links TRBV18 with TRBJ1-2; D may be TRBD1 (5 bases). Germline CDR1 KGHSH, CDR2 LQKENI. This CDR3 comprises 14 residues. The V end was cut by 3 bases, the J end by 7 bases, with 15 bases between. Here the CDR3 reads CASSPSGIVVGYTF. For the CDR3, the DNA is TGTGCCAGCTCACCGTCAGGGATTGTGGTTGGCTACACCTTC. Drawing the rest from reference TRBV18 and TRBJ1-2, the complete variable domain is NAGVMQNPRHLVRRRGQEARLRCSPMKGHSHVYWYRQLPEEGLKFMVYLQKENIIDESGMPKERFSAEFPKEGPSILRIQQVVRGDSAAYFCASSPSGIVVGYTFGSGTRLTVV.